Listed here is a single T cell receptor (beta chain). The CDR3 totals 12 residues. Germline CDR1 MRHNA, CDR2 SNTAGT. Trimming took 3 bases from V and 5 from J, leaving 5 bases between them. The sample belongs to a study of T cell changes during pregnancy in multiple sclerosis. Generated by immunoSEQ multiplex PCR, the TCRdb table keeps only in-frame clones and is missing some. The sample consists of about 13,000 clones, 85% to 90% of them appearing once. The receptor was isolated from a female donor with multiple sclerosis, enrolled in a pregnancy study. The chain carries TRBV6-4 and TRBJ2-1, with a weak D call TRBD1 (5 bases). This sample comprised CD8+ T cells from peripheral blood mononuclear cells, obtained in the first trimester of pregnancy. This chain's CDR3 is CASSEGHNEQFF. CDR3 DNA sequence: TGTGCCAGCAGTGAGGGGCACAATGAGCAGTTCTTC.